This T cell receptor beta chain was identified during a study of OX40 agonist ivuxolimab in advanced cancers. Overall study results and limits: On average, CD8+ T cells had more expanded clones than CD4+. Among expanded peripheral T cells, antigen specificity went undetermined.

TCRdb keeps only in-frame clones here, not all; method: immunoSEQ multiplex PCR. The repertoire holds about 110,000 clones, with 80% to 95% as singletons. Comment on this clone: Its antigen remains unidentified.

This clonotype was obtained from an adult with an advanced solid tumor such as melanoma, head and neck, liver or kidney cancer. This specimen consisted of CD4+ or CD8+ T cells sorted from blood, obtained in a trial of the OX40 agonist ivuxolimab.

The CDR3, as DNA: TGCAGCGCCACAGTCGGACAGGGCATGGAAGCTTTCTTT. Residues: CSATVGQGMEAFF. The genes are TRBV29-1 and TRBJ1-1; 8 bases line up with TRBD1. The germline CDR1 and CDR2 sequences are SQVTM and ANQGSEA. Germline trimming cut 7 bases from V and 8 bases from J; bases unmatched to any gene: 12. The CDR3 has 13 amino acids.